Sequencing of this T cell receptor (beta chain) was carried out in a study of blood T cell repertoires in COVID-19. About the study: Spain, Italy and the United States supplied samples that represented acute and convalescent COVID-19. Sample material is recorded as cDNA or gDNA derived from T cells, B-cell-depleted T cells, or PBMCs.

J was trimmed by 1 base and V by 0 bases; bases with no gene match: 3. This CDR3 region has 16 residues. Per the germline V gene, CDR1 is MNHNS and CDR2 is SASEGT. In the original analysis: Scientists estimated how many nucleated cells there were by amplifying reference gene primers. TCRdb keeps only in-frame clones here, not all; method: immunoSEQ multiplex PCR. The D gene and trimming were derived from the DNA, and the V and J assignments and clone size from that table. Counted here are hundreds of thousands of clones, roughly 88% occurring once; the ten biggest clones make up around 1.4%. This clone was detected only once.

Sequenced sample: peripheral blood. V gene TRBV6-1 combines with J gene TRBJ2-1; TRBD2 matches 7 bases. This sequence originates from a man older than 75 with acute or convalescent COVID-19. The CDR3 DNA sequence: TGTGCCAGCAGTGAAGCACTGGGGGGGTCCTACAATGAGCAGTTCTTC. Protein: CASSEALGGSYNEQFF.